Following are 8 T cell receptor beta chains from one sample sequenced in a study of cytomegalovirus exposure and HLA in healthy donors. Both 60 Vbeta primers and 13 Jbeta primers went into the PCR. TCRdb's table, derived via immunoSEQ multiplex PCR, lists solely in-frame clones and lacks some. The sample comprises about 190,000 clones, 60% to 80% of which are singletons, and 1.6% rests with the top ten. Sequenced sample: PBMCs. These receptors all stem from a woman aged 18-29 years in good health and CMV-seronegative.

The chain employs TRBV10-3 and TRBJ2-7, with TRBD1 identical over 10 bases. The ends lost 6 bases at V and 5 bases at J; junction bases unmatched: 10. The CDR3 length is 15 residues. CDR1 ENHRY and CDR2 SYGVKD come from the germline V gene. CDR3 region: CAISSRDRGFHEQYF. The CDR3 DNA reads TGTGCCATCAGCAGCAGGGACAGGGGTTTTCACGAGCAGTACTTC.

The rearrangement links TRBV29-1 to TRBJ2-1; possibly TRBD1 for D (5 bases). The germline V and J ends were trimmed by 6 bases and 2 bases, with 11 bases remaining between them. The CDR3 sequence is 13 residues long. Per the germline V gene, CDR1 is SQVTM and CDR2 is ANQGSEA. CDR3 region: CSVSRVAYNEQFF. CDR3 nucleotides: TGCAGCGTGAGCAGGGTAGCCTACAATGAGCAGTTCTTC.

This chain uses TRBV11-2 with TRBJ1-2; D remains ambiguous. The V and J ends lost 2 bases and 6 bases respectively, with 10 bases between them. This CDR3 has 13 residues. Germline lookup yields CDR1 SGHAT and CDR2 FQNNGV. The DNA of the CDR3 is TGTGCCAGCAGCTTATCGACCGGGGATGGCTACACCTTC. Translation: CASSLSTGDGYTF.

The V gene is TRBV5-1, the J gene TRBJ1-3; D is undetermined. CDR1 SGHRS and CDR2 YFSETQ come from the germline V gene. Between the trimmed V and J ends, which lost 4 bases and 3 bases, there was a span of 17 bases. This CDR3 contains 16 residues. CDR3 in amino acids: CASSRGVYGSGNTIYF. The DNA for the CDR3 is TGCGCCAGCAGCCGAGGTGTGTACGGGAGTGGAAACACCATATATTTT.

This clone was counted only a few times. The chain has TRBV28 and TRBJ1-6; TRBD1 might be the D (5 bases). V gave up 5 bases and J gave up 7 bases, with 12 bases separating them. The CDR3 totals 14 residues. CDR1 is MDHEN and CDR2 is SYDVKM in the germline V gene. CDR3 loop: CASSPSRQNSPLHF. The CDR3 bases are TGTGCCAGCAGTCCCTCCCGACAGAATTCACCCCTCCACTTT.

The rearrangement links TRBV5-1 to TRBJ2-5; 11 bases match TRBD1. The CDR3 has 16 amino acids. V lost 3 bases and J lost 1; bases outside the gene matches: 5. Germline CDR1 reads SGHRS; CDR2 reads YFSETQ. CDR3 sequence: CASSSGQGESQETQYF. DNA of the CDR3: TGCGCCAGCAGCTCGGGACAGGGGGAGAGCCAAGAGACCCAGTACTTC.

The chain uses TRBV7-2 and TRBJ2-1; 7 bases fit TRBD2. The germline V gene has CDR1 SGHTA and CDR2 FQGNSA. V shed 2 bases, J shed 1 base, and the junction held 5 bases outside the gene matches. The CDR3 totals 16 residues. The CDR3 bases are TGTGCCAGCAGCTTAAGGCGGGGGACGTCCTACAATGAGCAGTTCTTC. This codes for CASSLRRGTSYNEQFF.

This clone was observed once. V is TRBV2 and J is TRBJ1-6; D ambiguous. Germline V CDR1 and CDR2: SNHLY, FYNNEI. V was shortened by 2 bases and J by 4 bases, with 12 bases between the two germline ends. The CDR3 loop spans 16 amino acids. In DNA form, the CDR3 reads TGTGCCAGCAGTGAACGGAAAACAGAATATAATTCACCCCTCCACTTT. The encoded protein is CASSERKTEYNSPLHF.